This is a list of T cell receptor beta chains from one sample in a study of T cell responses to AZD1222 COVID-19 vaccine. Sequencing was performed with immunoSEQ multiplex PCR; in TCRdb, only in-frame clones are kept and a portion is missing. Here the sample spans roughly 70,000 clones, around 89% being singletons. The sequenced sample was peripheral blood, obtained 28 days after the second dose of the MenACWY control vaccine. These receptor sequences come from an adult who received the MenACWY meningococcal vaccine as a control. Each CDR3 is given with its conserved first and last residue. Size is omitted from some rows. Given values are once, few, many or a class for expanded clones.

>NA|TRBV7-9|TRBJ1-5
CASSSGGQPQHF
>once|TRBV5-1|TRBJ1-2
CASSLGQGELNYGYTF
>once|TRBV4-3|TRBJ1-2
CASSQDWEGWYGYTF
>NA|TRBV11-2|TRBJ2-1
CASSLEPSGSSPWYNEQFF
>once|TRBV30|TRBJ1-1
CAWSLGQGDSTEAFF
>NA|TRBV24-1|TRBJ1-5
CATSDPGEGQPQHF
>medium-sized|TRBV7-9|TRBJ2-1
CASSFPHPALNLGDEQFF
>NA|TRBV5-4|TRBJ2-6
CASSLDSSGANVLTF
>NA|TRBV24-1|TRBJ2-5
CATSPAQETQYF
>NA|TRBV5-4|TRBJ1-1
CASSDKRGGNTEAFF
>NA|TRBV11-2|TRBJ1-6
CASSRRTGVSSYNSPLHF
>once|TRBV28|TRBJ1-2
CASSSGQKSYGYTF